Below are 7 T cell receptor beta chains sequenced from a single sample in a study of blood T cells in healthy people across ages (dated by TCRdb to 2014 to 2015). Library construction relied on 5' RACE. Instrument used: Illumina HiSeq 2500. A second 7 to 11 cycle PCR used a sample-barcoded 5' primer and a J-beta primer mix. The public reads were quality trimmed at Q25 with fastp and then assembled into clones with MiXCR by TCRdb, keeping productive beta chains. When rows share a CDR3 protein, they turn into one entry using the most common DNA and genes. The sample data list 600,000 or so distinct CDR3 sequences, and around a fifth of these were observed just once. The ten top clones hold approximately 3.6% of the sample. The sample consisted of blood. These receptors all stem from a man between 65 and 85 years old in good health.

This clonotype has a count of ten or more. The chain uses TRBV4-1 and TRBJ2-2; possible D gene TRBD1, 6 bases. With 4 bases removed from V and 4 bases from J, the gap between germline ends came to 16 bases. The CDR3 spans 16 residues. CDR1 is MGHRA, CDR2 YSYEKL, per germline. The CDR3 DNA reads as TGCGCCAGCAGCCTAAGGGGGTGGGAGACCACCGGGGAGCTGTTTTTT. Translation: CASSLRGWETTGELFF.

This chain links TRBV3-1 with TRBJ1-4, with a tentative D call TRBD1 (6 bases). Per germline, CDR1 LGHDT and CDR2 YNNKEL (reference sequence). This CDR3 region has 14 residues. V was cut by 2 bases and J by 8 bases, with 12 bases left in between. Here the CDR3 reads CASSQKQGREKLFF. CDR3 in DNA: TGTGCCAGCAGCCAAAAGCAGGGGCGAGAAAAACTGTTTTTT.

This sequence joins TRBV12-3 or TRBV12-4 and TRBJ1-4, with 10 nucleotides matching TRBD1. V lost 5 bases to trimming and J lost 7 bases; unmatched junction nucleotides: 7. This CDR3 contains 15 residues. CDR3 amino acids: CASSPRDRGGEKLFF. CDR3 DNA sequence: TGTGCCAGCAGTCCCAGGGACAGGGGCGGTGAAAAACTGTTTTTT.

The table lists this clonotype with a few counts. The chain employs TRBV5-1 and TRBJ2-1, with TRBD1 matching 9 bases. After removal of 1 base from V and 6 bases from J, the junction contained 11 bases not matched to a gene. From germline, CDR1 is SGHRS and CDR2 YFSETQ. The CDR3 is 17 residues long. The CDR3 spells CASSLPARDRVVNEQFF. CDR3 DNA sequence: TGCGCCAGCAGCTTGCCGGCACGGGACAGGGTGGTCAATGAGCAGTTCTTC.

CDR3 amino acids: CASSLPGLAVNEQFF. CDR3 coding DNA: TGTGCCAGCAGCCTACCGGGACTAGCGGTTAATGAGCAGTTCTTC. This sequence joins TRBV7-8 and TRBJ2-1; 11 bases map to TRBD2. The germline V gene encodes CDR1 SGHVS and CDR2 FQNEAQ. The CDR3 consists of 15 residues. J lost 7 bases, V lost 5 bases, and 7 bases had no gene match.

The chain couples TRBV7-2 to TRBJ1-2; D call uncertain. The V and J ends lost 1 base and 4 bases respectively, with 10 bases between them. The CDR3 totals 14 residues. Germline CDR1 SGHTA, CDR2 FQGNSA. DNA for the CDR3: TGTGCCAGCAGCTTAGTGGATTTGGGCTATGGCTACACCTTC. Residues: CASSLVDLGYGYTF.

The DNA of the CDR3 is TGTGCCAGCAGCGACTGGCACCAAGAGACCCAGTACTTC. It is translated as CASSDWHQETQYF. The genes are TRBV5-4 and TRBJ2-5; D remains ambiguous. Between the trimmed V and J ends, which lost 4 bases and 0 bases, there was a span of 7 bases. The length of the CDR3 is 13 residues. The germline gives CDR1 SGHNT, CDR2 YYREEE (reference sequence). The variable domain in full, completed from reference TRBV5-4 and TRBJ2-5, reads ETGVTQSPTHLIKTRGQQVTLRCSSQSGHNTVSWYQQALGQGPQFIFQYYREEENGRGNFPPRFSGLQFPNYSSELNVNALELDDSALYLCASSDWHQETQYFGPGTRLLVL.